This T cell receptor (beta chain) was recorded in a study of blood T cell repertoires in COVID-19. In the authors' workflow: Reference gene primer amplification in the assay estimated nucleated cell counts. TCRdb's table, derived via immunoSEQ multiplex PCR, lists solely in-frame clones and lacks some. That table gives V, J and clone size, and the DNA gave D and trimming. The table records 350,000 to 400,000 clones, roughly 90% of them present only once. Cohort allocation depended upon clinical history that participants reported. Up to 2 weeks before entering the study, exposed participants had met a COVID-19 case. This clone was detected once. This clonotype was sampled from a middle-aged woman who had been exposed to COVID-19. The sequencing input was PBMCs or T cells enriched from blood (not recorded which).

CDR3 protein: CAWSVGGTFFYEQYF. In DNA, the CDR3 is TGTGCCTGGAGTGTTGGGGGGACGTTCTTTTACGAGCAGTACTTC. This rearrangement joins TRBV30 to TRBJ2-7; a possible D gene is TRBD2 (6 bases). Germline V gene sequence: CDR1 GTSNPN, CDR2 SVGIG (reference sequence). The CDR3 consists of 15 residues. V lost 0 bases and J 4 bases, leaving 16 bases between the germline ends.